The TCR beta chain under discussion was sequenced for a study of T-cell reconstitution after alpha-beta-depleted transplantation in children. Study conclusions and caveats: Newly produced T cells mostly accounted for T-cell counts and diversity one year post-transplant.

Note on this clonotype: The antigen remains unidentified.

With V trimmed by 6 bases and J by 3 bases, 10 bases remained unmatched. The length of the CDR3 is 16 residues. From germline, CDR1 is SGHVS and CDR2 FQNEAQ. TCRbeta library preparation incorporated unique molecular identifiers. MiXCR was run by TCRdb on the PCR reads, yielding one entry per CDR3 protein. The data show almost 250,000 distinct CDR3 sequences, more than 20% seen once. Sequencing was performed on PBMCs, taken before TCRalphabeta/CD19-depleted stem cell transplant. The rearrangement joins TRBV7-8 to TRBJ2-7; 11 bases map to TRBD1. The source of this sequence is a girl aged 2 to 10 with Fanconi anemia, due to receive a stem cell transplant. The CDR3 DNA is TGTGCCAGCAGACCACTTACCGGGACAGGGGGCTACGAGCAGTACTTC. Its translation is CASRPLTGTGGYEQYF.